These T cell receptor beta chains were read from a single sample in a study of control samples from healthy donors and cancer patients. Only in-frame clones appear in the TCRdb table, and some are missing; sequencing was by immunoSEQ multiplex PCR. The sample holds about 130,000 clones, roughly 90% seen once. Sequencing was carried out using blood. The receptors were sampled from a woman aged 45-65 years in good health. Each CDR3 is given with its conserved first and last residue. Fields, in order: J gene, clone size, D gene, V gene, CDR3 protein, CDR3 DNA. A D gene is named only where the DNA matches it firmly. Size tells how often a clone was seen (once, few, many) or the class of an expanded clone, and some rows leave it out.

j_gene: TRBJ1-1
abundance: NA
d_gene: NA
v_gene: TRBV27
CDR3aa: CASSIFGQPNTEAFF
CDR3nt: TGTGCCAGCAGTATATTCGGACAGCCAAACACTGAAGCTTTCTTT

j_gene: TRBJ2-5
abundance: NA
d_gene: TRBD2
v_gene: TRBV5-1
CDR3aa: CASSLSGTSGAQETQYF
CDR3nt: TGCGCCAGCAGCTTATCCGGGACTAGCGGGGCACAAGAGACCCAGTACTTC

j_gene: TRBJ2-5
abundance: NA
d_gene: TRBD2
v_gene: TRBV7-6
CDR3aa: CASSLLSSGRFGETQYF
CDR3nt: TGTGCCAGCAGCTTACTCTCTAGCGGGAGGTTTGGGGAGACCCAGTACTTC

j_gene: TRBJ1-2
abundance: NA
d_gene: NA
v_gene: TRBV6-5
CDR3aa: CASNPGGGGYGYTF
CDR3nt: TGTGCCAGCAACCCAGGCGGGGGAGGCTATGGCTACACCTTC

j_gene: TRBJ2-2
abundance: NA
d_gene: TRBD2
v_gene: TRBV11-3
CDR3aa: CASSSVAGGLTGELFF
CDR3nt: TGTGCCAGCAGCTCCGTAGCGGGGGGTCTCACCGGGGAGCTGTTTTTT

j_gene: TRBJ1-1
abundance: NA
d_gene: TRBD1
v_gene: TRBV28
CDR3aa: CASRGQGRFTEAFF
CDR3nt: TGTGCCAGCAGGGGACAGGGGCGTTTCACTGAAGCTTTCTTT

j_gene: TRBJ1-2
abundance: once
d_gene: NA
v_gene: TRBV7-2
CDR3aa: CASSLYGRVSYGYTF
CDR3nt: TGTGCCAGCAGCTTATATGGCAGGGTGAGCTATGGCTACACCTTC

j_gene: TRBJ1-4
abundance: NA
d_gene: NA
v_gene: TRBV30
CDR3aa: CAWSRQQYEKLFF
CDR3nt: TGTGCCTGGAGCCGACAGCAGTATGAAAAACTGTTTTTT

j_gene: TRBJ2-5
abundance: NA
d_gene: TRBD1
v_gene: TRBV3-1/TRBV3-2
CDR3aa: CASSQGTGQETQYF
CDR3nt: TGTGCCAGCAGCCAAGGGACAGGCCAAGAGACCCAGTACTTC

j_gene: TRBJ2-6
abundance: NA
d_gene: NA
v_gene: TRBV30
CDR3aa: CAWSFGGGSGANVLTF
CDR3nt: TGTGCCTGGAGTTTTGGGGGCGGGTCAGGGGCCAACGTCCTGACTTTC

j_gene: TRBJ1-1
abundance: NA
d_gene: NA
v_gene: TRBV6-5
CDR3aa: CASSSNQGTEAFF
CDR3nt: TGTGCCAGCAGTTCTAATCAGGGGACTGAAGCTTTCTTT

j_gene: TRBJ1-1
abundance: once
d_gene: NA
v_gene: TRBV7-9
CDR3aa: CASSLGVEAFF
CDR3nt: TGTGCCAGCAGCTTAGGCGTTGAAGCTTTCTTT

j_gene: TRBJ1-5
abundance: NA
d_gene: TRBD1
v_gene: TRBV6-5
CDR3aa: CASSDRGNQPQHF
CDR3nt: TGTGCCAGCAGCGACAGGGGCAATCAGCCCCAGCATTTT

j_gene: TRBJ1-5
abundance: NA
d_gene: TRBD1
v_gene: TRBV28
CDR3aa: CASSSTGMTGTNQPQHF
CDR3nt: TGTGCCAGCAGTTCCACCGGAATGACAGGGACAAATCAGCCCCAGCATTTT

j_gene: TRBJ1-2
abundance: NA
d_gene: TRBD1
v_gene: TRBV28
CDR3aa: CASRVGQENYGYTF
CDR3nt: TGTGCCAGCAGGGTGGGACAGGAGAACTATGGCTACACCTTC

j_gene: TRBJ1-2
abundance: NA
d_gene: TRBD1
v_gene: TRBV28
CDR3aa: CASSIRTGNYGYTF
CDR3nt: TGTGCCAGCAGTATCCGGACAGGCAACTATGGCTACACCTTC

j_gene: TRBJ2-3
abundance: NA
d_gene: NA
v_gene: TRBV6-5
CDR3aa: CASSYSSEGRTQYF
CDR3nt: TGTGCCAGCAGTTACTCGAGCGAGGGCCGTACGCAGTATTTT

j_gene: TRBJ2-1
abundance: few
d_gene: NA
v_gene: TRBV19
CDR3aa: CASSKTINLGNEQFF
CDR3nt: TGTGCCAGTAGTAAAACCATAAACTTGGGCAATGAGCAGTTCTTC

j_gene: TRBJ1-5
abundance: NA
d_gene: NA
v_gene: TRBV6-1
CDR3aa: CASSELGQPQHF
CDR3nt: TGTGCCAGCAGTGAACTAGGTCAGCCCCAGCATTTT

j_gene: TRBJ1-6
abundance: NA
d_gene: NA
v_gene: TRBV5-1
CDR3aa: CASSLDRTSPLHF
CDR3nt: TGCGCCAGCAGCCTGGACAGAACTTCACCCCTCCACTTT

j_gene: TRBJ2-2
abundance: NA
d_gene: TRBD1
v_gene: TRBV7-6
CDR3aa: CASSLDTGVVTGELFF
CDR3nt: TGTGCCAGCAGCTTAGATACAGGGGTAGTCACCGGGGAGCTGTTTTTT

j_gene: TRBJ1-1
abundance: NA
d_gene: NA
v_gene: TRBV13
CDR3aa: CASSLAEGLGTEAFF
CDR3nt: TGTGCCAGCAGCTTAGCAGAGGGTTTGGGCACTGAAGCTTTCTTT